Below, 26 T cell receptor beta chains from the same sample are listed, as sequenced in a study of blood T cell repertoires in COVID-19. Libraries were prepared by immunoSEQ multiplex PCR; TCRdb keeps only in-frame clonotypes and omits some of them. The table shows fewer than 150,000 clones, with 60% to 85% occurring only once. The sequenced sample consisted of peripheral blood. The receptors derive from a man older than 75 with acute or convalescent COVID-19.

This chain uses TRBV2 with TRBJ2-1, with 12 positions matching TRBD2. V trimming: 4 bases; J trimming: 6 bases; junction bases outside the gene matches: 10. The germline V gene has CDR1 SNHLY and CDR2 FYNNEI. The CDR3 has 17 residues. The CDR3: CASSGVTSGGPSNEQFF. For the CDR3, the DNA is TGTGCCAGCAGTGGAGTTACTAGCGGGGGGCCATCCAATGAGCAGTTCTTC.

The rearrangement uses TRBV24-1 and TRBJ2-5; 7 bases map to TRBD2. This CDR3 has 13 residues. The ends lost 4 bases at V and 6 bases at J; junction bases unmatched: 4. The germline CDR1 and CDR2 sequences are KGHDR and SFDVKD. CDR3 residues: CATSEAGVKTQYF. CDR3 in DNA: TGTGCCACCAGTGAGGCGGGGGTAAAGACCCAGTACTTC.

On this clone itself: Other DNA sequences in the same sample also yield this CDR3. The chain combines TRBV5-1 with TRBJ2-7; the match to TRBD2 covers 8 bases. The V and J ends lost 4 bases and 2 bases, in that order; junction bases with no gene match: 5. This CDR3 has 14 amino acids. The germline gives CDR1 SGHRS, CDR2 YFSETQ. This chain's CDR3 is CASSPGLGTYEQYF. The CDR3 nucleotides read TGCGCCAGCAGCCCGGGACTAGGCACCTACGAGCAGTACTTC.

A remark on this clone: The junction shows a germline mismatch at one end, possibly a read error. This chain connects TRBV2 to TRBJ2-4; no definite D call. CDR3 length: 17 residues. CDR1 is SNHLY, CDR2 FYNNEI, per germline. The CDR3 DNA follows: TGTGCCAGCAGTCAAGCACGAGTTGCACTAGCCAAAAACATTCAGTACTTC. Residues: CASSQARVALAKNIQYF. The variable domain in full, with the rest retrieved from reference TRBV2 and TRBJ2-4, is EPEVTQTPSHQVTQMGQEVILRCVPISNHLYFYWYRQILGQKVEFLVSFYNNEISEKSEIFDDQFSVERPDGSNFTLKIRSTKLEDSAMYFCASSQARVALAKNIQYFGAGTRLSVL.

This chain links TRBV19 with TRBJ2-5, with a possible D match to TRBD1 (6 bases). Trimming removed 5 bases from V and 4 bases from J, with 14 bases in between. In germline, CDR1 is LNHDA, CDR2 SQIVND (reference sequence). The CDR3 has 14 residues. The CDR3 loop reads CASSEIQGAETQYF. DNA for the CDR3: TGTGCCAGTAGTGAAATACAGGGCGCAGAGACCCAGTACTTC.

The genes are TRBV5-6 and TRBJ1-5; D is possibly TRBD1 (6 bases). CDR1 is SGHDT, CDR2 YYEEEE, per germline. Trimming left V 5 bases short and J 4 bases short, with 10 bases between. The CDR3 totals 13 residues. The CDR3 spells CASSSQGNQPQHF. The DNA of the CDR3 is TGTGCCAGCAGTAGTCAGGGGAATCAGCCCCAGCATTTT.

This clone was recorded many times. The chain joins TRBV2 to TRBJ1-6; 11 bases are a match to TRBD1. CDR1 SNHLY and CDR2 FYNNEI come from the germline V gene. The CDR3 is 15 amino acids. The V and J ends lost 6 bases and 2 bases, in that order; junction bases with no gene match: 0. The CDR3 DNA sequence: TGTGCCAGCAGGGGACAGGGGGCCTATAATTCACCCCTCCACTTT. This translates into CASRGQGAYNSPLHF.

This clone was detected once. V gene TRBV6-5 combines with J gene TRBJ2-7; maybe TRBD2 (5 bases). Germline CDR1 and CDR2: MNHEY and SVGAGI. Trimming took 5 bases from V and 7 from J, leaving 12 bases between them. The CDR3 spans 12 residues. The CDR3 loop is CASSPGSWEQYF. In DNA form, the CDR3 reads TGTGCCAGCAGTCCGGGATCGTGGGAGCAGTACTTC.

This chain connects TRBV3-1 (or the pseudogene TRBV3-2) to TRBJ1-1; 7 bases align to TRBD1. V shed 2 bases and J 3 bases; nucleotides not matched to a gene: 3. This CDR3 comprises 14 residues. The V gene's germline CDR1 is LGHDT and CDR2 YNNKEL (reference sequence). The CDR3 DNA reads TGTGCCAGCAGCCAACGCACAGGGGACACTGAAGCTTTCTTT. It codes for CASSQRTGDTEAFF.

This clone is medium-sized within its sample. V is TRBV4-2 and J is TRBJ2-7; tentative D call: TRBD2 (6 bases). V lost 6 bases to trimming and J lost 6 bases, with 18 bases between them. The CDR3 length is 14 residues. Germline CDR1 reads LGHNA; CDR2 reads YNFKEQ. CDR3 region: CASSLGGPSGEQYF. CDR3 sequence (DNA): TGTGCCAGCAGTCTCGGGGGTCCCTCGGGCGAGCAGTACTTC.

This clone has just a few counts. Different DNA sequences within this sample yield the same CDR3. This rearrangement joins TRBV18 to TRBJ1-5, with 8 bases matching TRBD1. Trimming cost V 2 bases and J 2 bases; bases outside gene matches: 2. CDR1 and CDR2 from the germline V gene are KGHSH and LQKENI. The CDR3 runs to 15 residues. The CDR3 nucleotides read TGTGCCAGCTCACCAGACAGGGGCGGCAATCAGCCCCAGCATTTT. It is translated as CASSPDRGGNQPQHF.

This clone was observed a handful of times. The chain combines TRBV2 with TRBJ2-3; D remains ambiguous. The CDR3 is 12 residues long. Trimming removed 3 bases from V and 2 bases from J, with 3 bases in between. Germline values: CDR1 SNHLY, CDR2 FYNNEI. In DNA form, the CDR3 reads TGTGCCAGCAGTGAGTACACAGATACGCAGTATTTT. It specifies CASSEYTDTQYF. Variable domain in full (rest from reference TRBV2 and TRBJ2-3): EPEVTQTPSHQVTQMGQEVILRCVPISNHLYFYWYRQILGQKVEFLVSFYNNEISEKSEIFDDQFSVERPDGSNFTLKIRSTKLEDSAMYFCASSEYTDTQYFGPGTRLTVL.

J is TRBJ2-7 and V is TRBV15, with D perhaps TRBD2 (5 bases). The germline V gene encodes CDR1 LNHNV and CDR2 YYDKDF (reference sequence). V was shortened by 1 base and J by 2 bases, with 9 bases between the two germline ends. This CDR3 is 14 amino acids long. Written as DNA, the CDR3 is TGTGCCACCAGCAGAGCGGGGATGCCCTACGAGCAGTACTTC. This gives the protein CATSRAGMPYEQYF.

The chain joins TRBV15 to TRBJ2-2; unclear D gene. The V gene lost 0 bases and the J gene lost 8 bases, with 7 bases spanning the gap. Germline V gene data show CDR1 as LNHNV and CDR2 as YYDKDF (reference sequence). This CDR3 contains 13 residues. This CDR3 is CATSRDLFGELFF. CDR3 DNA sequence: TGTGCCACCAGCAGAGACCTCTTTGGGGAGCTGTTTTTT.

There are a few counts of this clone. CDR3 coding DNA: TGTGCCAGCAGTGAAAGAGGCGGGGTGAGCACAGATACGCAGTATTTT. The encoded protein is CASSERGGVSTDTQYF. V gene TRBV6-1 combines with J gene TRBJ2-3; possibly TRBD2 for D (6 bases). This CDR3 has 16 residues. V was pared by 2 bases and J by 0 bases, with 12 bases between. Germline CDR1 and CDR2: MNHNS and SASEGT.

V usage is TRBV27 and J usage is TRBJ2-2; tentatively, D is TRBD1 (6 bases). Trimming pared 1 base from V and 2 bases from J, leaving 14 bases between. This CDR3 contains 17 residues. Looked up from germline, CDR1 is MNHEY and CDR2 is SMNVEV (reference sequence). The CDR3 spells CASSLLVWGRNTGELFF. CDR3 sequence (DNA): TGTGCCAGCAGTTTATTAGTTTGGGGGCGCAACACCGGGGAGCTGTTTTTT.

The chain couples TRBV29-1 to TRBJ2-1; TRBD2 matches 9 bases. The junction had 7 bases not matched to a gene; V was cut back by 5 bases and J by 8 bases. CDR1 and CDR2 from the germline V gene are SQVTM and ANQGSEA. The CDR3 is 13 residues long. The CDR3 nucleotides are TGCAGCGTTCGTAGCGGGGGTCCTGATGAGCAGTTCTTC. It yields the protein CSVRSGGPDEQFF.

The V and J genes are TRBV10-2 and TRBJ2-7; 14 bases match TRBD2. J lost 4 bases, V lost 6 bases, and 5 bases had no gene match. This CDR3 is built from 15 residues. CDR1 WSHSY and CDR2 SAAADI come from the germline V gene. The CDR3 DNA reads as TGCGCCAGCAGGGCCGGGACTAGCGGGGGATACGAGCAGTACTTC. Its protein product is CASRAGTSGGYEQYF.

The rearrangement joins TRBV2 to TRBJ2-2; TRBD1 is a possible D gene (6 bases). The CDR3 is 16 amino acids. V gave up 4 bases and J gave up 1 base, with 13 bases separating them. CDR1 and CDR2 (germline): SNHLY, FYNNEI. CDR3 DNA sequence: TGTGCCAGCAGTGGGAATACAGGGCAGAACACCGGGGAGCTGTTTTTT. Its protein product is CASSGNTGQNTGELFF.

This rearrangement joins TRBV2 to TRBJ1-5; D is perhaps TRBD1 (6 bases). Germline V CDR1 and CDR2: SNHLY, FYNNEI. V was pared by 6 bases and J by 6 bases, with 21 bases between. This CDR3 is built from 16 residues. CDR3 sequence: CASRGLGGSGSQPQHF. For the CDR3, the DNA is TGTGCCAGCAGGGGATTAGGGGGAAGTGGCAGTCAGCCCCAGCATTTT.

CDR3 sequence: CASSQPGTSGAGANVLTF. The CDR3 DNA sequence: TGCGCCAGCAGCCAGCCCGGGACTAGCGGGGCTGGGGCCAACGTCCTGACTTTC. This chain links TRBV4-1 with TRBJ2-6, with 13 bases identical to TRBD2. V gave up 3 bases and J gave up 2 bases; unmatched junction bases: 4. The CDR3 has 18 residues. The germline V gene has CDR1 MGHRA and CDR2 YSYEKL.

The chain joins TRBV7-2 to TRBJ1-6; D remains ambiguous. This CDR3 comprises 13 residues. Trimming removed 4 bases at V and 12 bases at J, with 13 bases between. Germline V gene sequence: CDR1 SGHTA, CDR2 FQGNSA. The CDR3 bases are TGTGCCAGCAGCTCTAGCGTGGCCGAACCCCTCCACTTT. Encoded protein: CASSSSVAEPLHF.

This clone showed up just a few times. The chain is built from TRBV6-5 and TRBJ2-3; TRBD2 might be the D (7 bases). Per germline, CDR1 MNHEY and CDR2 SVGAGI. This CDR3 has 14 residues. Trimming removed 8 bases at V and 5 bases at J, with 17 bases between. CDR3 nucleotides: TGTGCCAGCTCCTGGGGGGGCGGGGAAGATACGCAGTATTTT. It codes for CASSWGGGEDTQYF.

The chain employs TRBV6-5 and TRBJ2-1; D is perhaps TRBD1 (6 bases). Trimming took 5 bases from V and 9 from J, leaving 17 bases between them. There are 14 residues in the CDR3. The germline V gene has CDR1 MNHEY and CDR2 SVGAGI. CDR3 coding DNA: TGTGCCAGCAGTCAGCACAGGGCGGTGGGTGAGCAGTTCTTC. Residues: CASSQHRAVGEQFF.

The CDR3, as DNA: TGTGCCAGCTCACCGACAGTTACCGGGGAGCTGTTTTTT. Its translation: CASSPTVTGELFF. The chain has TRBV18 and TRBJ2-2, with D maybe TRBD1 (5 bases). Germline CDR1 reads KGHSH; CDR2 reads LQKENI. The CDR3 contains 13 residues. Trimming removed 3 bases from V and 5 bases from J, with 7 bases in between.

The chain joins TRBV5-6 to TRBJ1-2; 10 bases line up with TRBD1. V trimming: 4 bases; J trimming: 6 bases; junction bases outside the gene matches: 9. Germline CDR1 reads SGHDT; CDR2 reads YYEEEE. This CDR3 is 15 amino acids long. The CDR3 coding sequence is TGTGCCAGCAGCCTGACAGGGGGCATTTACGATGGCTACACCTTC. This gives the protein CASSLTGGIYDGYTF.